This record covers a single T cell receptor (beta chain). Its antigen target is currently unknown. No base quality values were provided; no much bigger clone lies one nucleotide off. The data derive from a study of OX40 agonist ivuxolimab in advanced cancers. With respect to the entire study: Ivuxolimab was an agonistic, fully human IgG2 monoclonal antibody directed against OX40 (CD134), a costimulatory receptor. Intravenous ivuxolimab was administered to patients every 2 weeks at six dose levels: 0.01, 0.1, 0.3, 1.5, 3 and 10 mg/kg. Prior anti-PD-1, anti-PD-L1 or anti-CTLA-4 therapy was permitted, and checkpoint inhibitors had been received by roughly 40% of dose-escalation patients. In the dose-escalation cohort, 75% to 85% of patients were male, and the mean age was roughly 56 years with a range of roughly 20 to 85. Of the approximately 53 patients in dose escalation, 19 had hepatocellular carcinoma, roughly 15 had melanoma, 9 had renal cell carcinoma and 9 had head and neck cancer. Peripheral TCRbeta sequencing aimed to test whether ivuxolimab altered TCR sequence diversity and caused clonal T-cell expansion. Three dose-escalation patients achieved partial responses, one with hepatocellular carcinoma and two with cutaneous melanoma. The paper describes the monotherapy dose-escalation part (N of about 47 patients) of the phase I trial of ivuxolimab. Broad study findings and their caveats: Low levels of normalized T-cell clonal expansion were also seen in some patients who did not respond. At doses of 0.1 to 3.0 mg/kg, clonal expansion of both CD4+ and CD8+ T cells in blood was seen between baseline and week 6. After ivuxolimab, CD8+ T cells had more expanded clones than CD4+ T cells on average. Partial responders in the 0.1-3.0 mg/kg groups had among the lowest normalized peripheral clonal expansion, especially among CD8+ T cells. The antigen specificity of the peripheral T cells that underwent clonal expansion was not determined.

Genomic DNA was extracted from sorted cells for sequencing of the TCRbeta CDR3 region. The immunoSEQ Assay was used to sequence the TCRbeta CDR3 regions. Held by TCRdb, this immuneACCESS table contains in-frame sequences only and omits some clones. Under half of the omission traces to an unresolved V gene where checked; the cause of the rest is unknown. The sample table records roughly 80,000 clones; around four fifths of these occur just once. The top ten constitute about 2.7% of the sample. Trimming removed 2 bases from V and 3 bases from J, leaving 18 bases between the germline ends. Including cysteine and phenylalanine, the CDR3 has 17 amino acids. Only the CDR3 DNA stays, 51 bases, in frame from base 1. The CDR1 and CDR2 encoded by the germline V gene are SGHVS and FNYEAQ. Patients with autoimmune disease history or receiving systemic immunosuppression were excluded from the trial. Peripheral blood for TCR sequencing was collected from all dose cohorts at baseline, on cycle 4 day 1, and on cycle 7 day 1. Samples were obtained from an open-label, multicenter, first-in-human phase I dose-escalation trial of ivuxolimab. The trial enrolled adults with locally advanced or metastatic head and neck squamous cell, hepatocellular, melanoma or renal cell carcinoma. CD4+ and CD8+ T cells were sorted separately from peripheral blood before TCR sequencing.

The source is an adult with an advanced solid tumor such as melanoma, head and neck, liver or kidney cancer. The chain couples TRBV7-6 to TRBJ2-3, and the D gene may be TRBD1, 5 bases matching. Sequences were derived from CD4+ or CD8+ T cells sorted from blood, sampled in a trial of the OX40 agonist ivuxolimab. The bases are TGTGCCAGCAGCTTACTGATTTCAGGGAAGAGGACAGATACGCAGTATTTT. Translated, it reads CASSLLISGKRTDTQYF.